The 6 T cell receptor beta chains presented below share a single source sample, sequenced in a study of response to subunit inactivated influenza vaccine. In TCRdb, the RT-PCR reads were re-called with MiXCR into one record per CDR3 protein. The sample lists about 310,000 distinct CDR3 sequences, roughly a fifth seen once, with roughly a tenth in the top ten. This material consisted of PBMCs from blood, taken less than 22 months after vaccination. These receptors all stem from a man in his fifties or sixties who received an inactivated influenza vaccine.

The rearrangement uses TRBV4-2 and TRBJ1-2; D is uncertain. Germline V gene lookup returns CDR1 LGHNA and CDR2 YNFKEQ. CDR3 length equals 15 residues. The V end lost 0 bases, the J end lost 6 bases, and 14 bases lay between the germline ends. CDR3 sequence (DNA): TGTGCCAGCAGCCAAGATCGCCCGGCGGGCCATGGCTACACCTTC. This gives the protein CASSQDRPAGHGYTF.

J is TRBJ1-4 and V is TRBV7-8; D ambiguous. V gave up 6 bases and J gave up 3 bases, with 14 bases separating them. Looked up from germline, CDR1 is SGHVS and CDR2 is FQNEAQ. This CDR3 is built from 15 residues. Here the CDR3 reads CASSKQMSANEKLFF. CDR3 DNA sequence: TGTGCCAGCAGTAAACAGATGTCGGCTAATGAAAAACTGTTTTTT.

A note on this clonotype: The junction departs from the called germline gene at one end, perhaps through a read error. The chain is built from TRBV5-5 and TRBJ1-2; 9 bases map to TRBD1. The CDR3 is 15 amino acids. Germline V gene data show CDR1 as SGHKS and CDR2 as YYEKEE (reference sequence). The CDR3 sequence is CATSRDRAGDYGYTF. CDR3 DNA: TGTGCCACCAGCCGGGACAGGGCCGGCGACTATGGCTACACCTTC.

This clonotype was counted only a few times. At one end, the junction sequence differs from germline, possibly due to a read error. The chain carries TRBV7-7 and TRBJ2-3, with 8 bases lining up with TRBD1. The CDR3 sequence is 15 residues long. CDR1 and CDR2 (germline): SSHAT, FNYEAQ (reference sequence). The CDR3 reads CASSLGQGPTDTQYF. In DNA form, the CDR3 reads TGTGCTAGCAGCTTAGGACAGGGTCCCACAGATACGCAGTATTTT.

This clonotype has only one observation. The V gene is TRBV7-2, the J gene TRBJ2-5, with 7 positions matching TRBD1. The V segment lost 3 bases and the J segment 2 bases; nucleotides outside the gene matches: 6. The CDR3 length is 15 residues. Germline-derived CDR1 and CDR2 are SGHTA and FQGNSA. The CDR3 spells CASSFVTGEQETQYF. As DNA, the CDR3 is TGTGCCAGCAGCTTCGTCACAGGGGAGCAAGAGACCCAGTACTTC.

This clonotype came up a few times. The chain couples TRBV19 to TRBJ1-1; the D is unclear. Trimming cost V 8 bases and J 1 base, with 8 bases left between them. Germline assignment: CDR1 LNHDA and CDR2 SQIVND (reference sequence). This CDR3 contains 12 residues. The CDR3 sequence: CASCDWNTEAFF. CDR3 coding DNA: TGTGCCAGTTGCGATTGGAACACTGAAGCTTTCTTT.